The source of this T cell receptor beta chain is a study of blood T cells in healthy people across ages. Study-level information: About one barcoded beta molecule per two T cells was captured by template switching.

The CDR3 has 12 residues. The germline V gene encodes CDR1 SGHTA and CDR2 FQGNSA. It was with a sample-barcoded 5' primer and a J-beta primer mix that a second PCR of roughly 7 to 12 cycles was run. TCRdb processed the 5' RACE reads anew with MiXCR; each CDR3 protein has one entry. The sample consists of hundreds of thousands of distinct CDR3 sequences, roughly 32% of them appearing once. About this clonotype itself: Antigen specificity is unknown.

Study-wide points: The fall in TCR beta diversity per million T cells was roughly linear with age. Observed TCR beta diversity showed a strong correlation with the percentage of naive T cells as measured by flow cytometry.

The chain links TRBV7-2 to TRBJ2-4; D possibly corresponds to TRBD2 (5 bases). With the DNA end fitting TRBJ2-7 better, the J assignment may be wrong. Sequenced sample: blood. The clonotype was recovered from a woman of 80 years or more in good health. DNA of the CDR3: TGTGCCAGCAGCCAAAAGGGAGACGAGCAGTACTTC. This codes for CASSQKGDEQYF.